This entry lists 32 T cell receptor beta chains sequenced from one sample in a study of T cells in Graves' hyperthyroidism and ophthalmopathy. Template material for amplifying TCR beta CDR3 regions consisted of RNA transcripts. HTBI primers were employed in a first-round RT-PCR of the TCR CDR3. TCRdb ran MiXCR on the multiplex PCR reads and lists one entry per CDR3 protein. The sample yields fewer than 650,000 distinct CDR3 sequences, approximately 15% seen once. The sample taken for sequencing was blood. Receptors originate from a middle-aged woman with Graves' ophthalmopathy.

This clonotype was seen ten or more times. V gene TRBV15 combines with J gene TRBJ2-7; 9 bases agree with TRBD1. Germline CDR1 reads LNHNV; CDR2 reads YYDKDF (reference sequence). The length of the CDR3 is 16 residues. V lost 3 bases and J lost 6; bases outside the gene matches: 12. The CDR3 reads CATSSDTGTGNFEQYF. DNA of the CDR3: TGTGCCACCAGCAGTGATACCGGGACAGGGAACTTCGAGCAGTACTTC. Complete variable domain (other parts from reference TRBV15 and TRBJ2-7): DAMVIQNPRYQVTQFGKPVTLSCSQTLNHNVMYWYQQKSSQAPKLLFHYYDKDFNNEADTPDNFQSRRPNTSFCFLDIRSPGLGDTAMYLCATSSDTGTGNFEQYFGPGTRLTVT.

This clonotype was seen ten or more times. The chain uses TRBV5-4 and TRBJ2-2; TRBD1 or TRBD2 may be the D gene (5 bases each). The CDR3 has 15 amino acids. Germline assignment: CDR1 SGHNT and CDR2 YYREEE (reference sequence). Trimming pared 0 bases from V and 7 bases from J, leaving 13 bases between. CDR3: CASSLVGTSVGELFF. In DNA form, the CDR3 reads TGTGCCAGCAGCTTGGTCGGGACCTCAGTCGGGGAGCTGTTTTTT.

This clonotype was found many times. J is TRBJ1-1 and V is TRBV28; 7 nucleotides match TRBD1. This CDR3 contains 15 residues. V shed 4 bases and J 5 bases; nucleotides not matched to a gene: 10. CDR1 is MDHEN and CDR2 is SYDVKM in the germline V gene. CDR3 sequence reads: CASSSDRDLGTEAFF. CDR3 coding DNA: TGTGCCAGCAGTTCAGACAGGGACTTGGGGACTGAAGCTTTCTTT.

This clonotype was found many times. The CDR3 sequence: CASGRDSYEQYF. CDR3 nucleotides: TGTGCCAGCGGCCGGGACTCCTACGAGCAGTACTTC. The rearrangement uses TRBV5-4 and TRBJ2-7; maybe TRBD2 (5 bases). Germline-derived CDR1 and CDR2 are SGHNT and YYREEE (reference sequence). With 7 bases removed from V and 0 bases from J, the gap between germline ends came to 8 bases. This CDR3 contains 12 residues.

This clonotype was recorded at least ten times. This rearrangement joins TRBV12-3 or TRBV12-4 to TRBJ1-6; the D gene is possibly TRBD1 (5 bases). V was clipped by 8 bases and J by 8 bases, with 16 bases between them. The CDR3 is 14 amino acids. The CDR3 bases are TGTGCCAGCCGGGTTAGTCTGGGGGATTCACCCCTCCACTTT. It is translated as CASRVSLGDSPLHF.

This clonotype was recorded at least ten times. The chain employs TRBV25-1 and TRBJ2-5; 7 nucleotides agree with TRBD2. The ends lost 7 bases at V and 5 bases at J; junction bases unmatched: 13. This CDR3 contains 15 residues. Germline CDR1 reads MGHDK; CDR2 reads SYGVNS. The CDR3 loop is CASTSYQRGGETQYF. CDR3 coding DNA: TGTGCCAGCACCTCCTATCAGCGGGGCGGGGAGACCCAGTACTTC.

This chain joins TRBV4-2 and TRBJ2-7; D might be TRBD1 (5 bases). The CDR3 runs 18 residues. With 1 base removed from V and 0 bases from J, the gap between germline ends came to 19 bases. Germline CDR1 and CDR2: LGHNA and YNFKEQ. For the CDR3, the DNA is TGTGCCAGCAGCCAAGTAGGGGTAAACTTCGGAAGCTCCTACGAGCAGTACTTC. Translating gives CASSQVGVNFGSSYEQYF.

To note about this clonotype: A much larger clone differs from this one at a single base, so this may be a read error. CDR3 sequence reads: CSATQGSGANVLTF. The CDR3 nucleotides are TGCAGTGCTACACAGGGCTCTGGGGCCAACGTCCTGACTTTC. This sequence joins TRBV20-1 and TRBJ2-6, with a possible D match to TRBD1 (6 bases). With 4 bases removed from V and 0 bases from J, the gap between germline ends came to 7 bases. Germline loops: CDR1 DFQATT, CDR2 SNEGSKA (reference sequence). The CDR3 extends over 14 amino acids.

This clonotype was seen a single time. The chain couples TRBV30 to TRBJ1-5; no clear D gene. V lost 2 bases and J 0 bases, leaving 5 bases between the germline ends. The CDR3 has 13 amino acids. CDR1 and CDR2 (germline): GTSNPN, SVGIG (reference sequence). CDR3 DNA: TGTGCCTGGAGTCCCGCTAGCAATCAGCCCCAGCATTTT. It yields the protein CAWSPASNQPQHF.

The sample holds a few counts of this clonotype. V is TRBV27 and J is TRBJ2-7, with a weak D call TRBD1 (5 bases). The germline V gene encodes CDR1 MNHEY and CDR2 SMNVEV (reference sequence). The CDR3 is 13 residues long. The ends were cut back, 4 bases at V and 5 bases at J, with 12 bases in the middle. CDR3 residues: CASSSTGYHEQYF. DNA of the CDR3: TGTGCCAGCAGTTCTACAGGTTACCACGAGCAGTACTTC.

This clonotype showed up many times. The gene calls are TRBV28 and TRBJ2-7, with TRBD1 identical over 7 bases. Unmatched junction bases numbered 9, after V lost 6 bases and J lost 1 base. Per the germline V gene, CDR1 is MDHEN and CDR2 is SYDVKM. The CDR3 has 15 residues. The CDR3 bases are TGTGCCAGCAGCGTGGGGACAGACGATTCCTACGAGCAGTACTTC. Protein: CASSVGTDDSYEQYF.

This clonotype was detected many times. The chain recombines TRBV11-2 with TRBJ2-2; 8 bases are a match to TRBD1. The V gene's germline CDR1 is SGHAT and CDR2 FQNNGV. This CDR3 is built from 15 residues. J lost 6 bases, V lost 0 bases, and 3 bases had no gene match. CDR3 region: CASSLEGRGPGELFF. The CDR3 coding sequence is TGTGCCAGCAGCTTAGAGGGCAGGGGGCCCGGGGAGCTGTTTTTT.

This clonotype has ten or more counts. V is TRBV10-2 and J is TRBJ2-7, with 10 positions matching TRBD2. The CDR3 consists of 13 residues. V gave up 8 bases and J gave up 2 bases; unmatched junction bases: 3. Per the germline V gene, CDR1 is WSHSY and CDR2 is SAAADI. The CDR3 spells CASLAGEAYEQYF. For the CDR3, the DNA is TGCGCCAGCCTAGCGGGGGAGGCCTACGAGCAGTACTTC.

This clonotype was seen repeatedly, ten times or more. This chain links TRBV6-4 with TRBJ2-7; 10 bases agree with TRBD2. Trimming removed 6 bases from V and 7 bases from J; junction bases left unmatched: 18. The CDR3 loop spans 17 amino acids. Germline V gives CDR1 MRHNA, CDR2 SNTAGT. The CDR3 nucleotides read TGTGCCAGCAGCGTTACCCTGACTAGCGGGCCTAAGTCGGAGCAGTACTTC. Amino acid sequence: CASSVTLTSGPKSEQYF.

In this sample, this clonotype turned up once. This chain joins TRBV6-5 and TRBJ1-2; possibly TRBD1 for D (6 bases). Germline CDR1 is MNHEY and CDR2 is SVGAGI. The CDR3 totals 14 residues. V was shortened by 2 bases and J by 8 bases, with 15 bases between the two germline ends. CDR3 sequence reads: CASSYRGAGDGYTF. CDR3 DNA: TGTGCCAGCAGTTACCGGGGGGCAGGGGACGGCTACACCTTC.

This clonotype was seen ten or more times. The V and J genes are TRBV27 and TRBJ2-4; TRBD2 aligns across 7 bases. This CDR3 has 17 residues. J was trimmed by 0 bases and V by 2 bases; bases with no gene match: 7. The germline gives CDR1 MNHEY, CDR2 SMNVEV (reference sequence). The CDR3 sequence is CASSLRSGVVAKNIQYF. In DNA form, the CDR3 reads TGTGCCAGCAGTTTAAGGAGCGGGGTAGTAGCCAAAAACATTCAGTACTTC.

This clonotype occurred many times. V and J are TRBV30 and TRBJ2-7; TRBD1 is a possible D gene (6 bases). The CDR3 consists of 11 residues. Between the trimmed V and J ends, which lost 3 bases and 6 bases, there was a span of 9 bases. The germline gives CDR1 GTSNPN, CDR2 SVGIG (reference sequence). The CDR3 spells CAWRTGFEQYF. The CDR3 DNA reads as TGTGCCTGGAGAACAGGGTTCGAGCAGTACTTC.

The rearrangement links TRBV7-9 to TRBJ1-1; TRBD1 might be the D (6 bases). The germline CDR1 and CDR2 sequences are SEHNR and FQNEAQ (reference sequence). The ends were cut back, 7 bases at V and 1 base at J, with 16 bases in the middle. CDR3 length: 15 residues. CDR3 protein: CASTLPGTKNTEAFF. CDR3 nucleotides: TGTGCCAGCACCCTACCCGGGACAAAGAACACTGAAGCTTTCTTT.

This clonotype was seen repeatedly, ten times or more. The genes are TRBV20-1 and TRBJ1-2; D not resolved. Germline V gives CDR1 DFQATT, CDR2 SNEGSKA (reference sequence). This CDR3 region has 13 residues. Trimming removed 6 bases at V and 8 bases at J, with 19 bases between. CDR3 residues: CSAPGRTTLGYTF. CDR3 coding DNA: TGCAGTGCCCCCGGACGGACTACCTTAGGCTACACCTTC.

This clonotype has at least ten counts. The chain employs TRBV27 and TRBJ1-2; a weak D match, TRBD1 (5 bases). Germline CDR1 reads MNHEY; CDR2 reads SMNVEV (reference sequence). The ends were cut back, 5 bases at V and 1 base at J, with 14 bases in the middle. CDR3 length equals 15 residues. The CDR3: CASSPYLGLNYGYTF. DNA for the CDR3: TGTGCCAGCAGTCCGTACTTGGGACTTAACTATGGCTACACCTTC.

This chain links TRBV10-3 with TRBJ2-2; no clear D. This CDR3 comprises 11 residues. Germline-derived CDR1 and CDR2 are ENHRY and SYGVKD. The V end lost 6 bases, the J end lost 8 bases, and 7 bases lay between the germline ends. The CDR3 protein is CAISAPGELFF. In DNA form, the CDR3 reads TGTGCCATCAGCGCTCCGGGGGAGCTGTTTTTT.

This clonotype was picked up many times. The chain recombines TRBV19 with TRBJ1-1; TRBD1 is a possible D gene (6 bases). The V end lost 3 bases, the J end lost 6 bases, and 14 bases lay between the germline ends. CDR1 is LNHDA and CDR2 is SQIVND in the germline V gene (reference sequence). This CDR3 spans 14 amino acids. CDR3 bases: TGTGCCAGTAGTATGTCGCCCAGGGGACCTGAAGCTTTCTTT. Translating it yields CASSMSPRGPEAFF.

The chain combines TRBV11-2 with TRBJ1-1, with D unresolved. Germline V gene lookup returns CDR1 SGHAT and CDR2 FQNNGV. CDR3 length: 13 residues. V lost 5 bases, J lost 1 base, and 8 bases lay in between. DNA of the CDR3: TGTGCCAGCAGCAATCGGGAGAACACTGAAGCTTTCTTT. Amino acid sequence: CASSNRENTEAFF.

This clonotype was observed a few times. The J gene is TRBJ2-2, the V gene TRBV30; D unclear. The V gene's germline CDR1 is GTSNPN and CDR2 SVGIG (reference sequence). Trimming left V 5 bases short and J 1 base short, with 8 bases between. The CDR3 spans 13 residues. In nucleotides, the CDR3 is TGTGCCTGGGGTTTCGAGAACACCGGGGAGCTGTTTTTT. As protein: CAWGFENTGELFF.

This clonotype was seen ten or more times. The rearrangement uses TRBV27 and TRBJ1-1; D is ambiguous. Germline CDR1 reads MNHEY; CDR2 reads SMNVEV (reference sequence). This CDR3 is built from 13 residues. Deletions cut 6 bases from V and 0 bases from J, with 8 bases between. The CDR3 sequence: CASRNRVNTEAFF. The CDR3 nucleotides read TGTGCCAGCAGGAATAGGGTGAACACTGAAGCTTTCTTT.

This clonotype was observed at least ten times. V and J are TRBV12-3 or TRBV12-4 and TRBJ2-1, with D perhaps being TRBD1 or TRBD2 (6 bases each). The CDR3 length is 12 residues. V shed 6 bases and J shed 8 bases, with 11 bases lying between them. This CDR3 reads CASRYRGDEQFF. CDR3 in DNA: TGTGCCAGCAGATATAGGGGGGATGAGCAGTTCTTC.

This clonotype has at least ten counts. This chain joins TRBV7-3 and TRBJ2-7; 9 bases agree with TRBD2. The CDR3 sequence is 15 residues long. CDR1 SGHTA and CDR2 FQGTGA come from the germline V gene. After removal of 2 bases from V and 4 bases from J, the junction contained 6 bases not matched to a gene. The CDR3 DNA follows: TGTGCCAGCAGCTTAGGGCCGGGACTAGCATACGAGCAGTACTTC. Its translation: CASSLGPGLAYEQYF. Looking up the rest from reference TRBV7-3 and TRBJ2-7 gives the full variable domain: GAGVSQTPSNKVTEKGKYVELRCDPISGHTALYWYRQSLGQGPEFLIYFQGTGAADDSGLPNDRFFAVRPEGSVSTLKIQRTERGDSAVYLCASSLGPGLAYEQYFGPGTRLTVT.

This clonotype was counted a few times. The chain uses TRBV19 and TRBJ2-2; TRBD1 matches at 10 bases. Germline CDR1 is LNHDA and CDR2 is SQIVND (reference sequence). With V trimmed by 0 bases and J by 3 bases, 4 bases remained unmatched. The CDR3 loop spans 17 amino acids. CDR3 protein: CASSIDSGTGDTGELFF. CDR3 DNA sequence: TGTGCCAGTAGTATAGACTCCGGGACAGGGGACACCGGGGAGCTGTTTTTT.

The chain is built from TRBV12-3 or TRBV12-4 and TRBJ1-1; TRBD1 is a possible D gene (6 bases). Trimming cost V 7 bases and J 4 bases, with 19 bases left between them. The CDR3 spans 15 residues. The DNA for the CDR3 is TGTGCCAGCACTCTATTGGGGCGGGGGCCCACTGAAGCTTTCTTT. This translates into CASTLLGRGPTEAFF.

The table lists this clonotype with many counts. The CDR3 spells CASSADRETEAFF. CDR3 in DNA: TGTGCCAGTAGTGCCGACAGGGAAACTGAAGCTTTCTTT. The gene calls are TRBV19 and TRBJ1-1; 7 bases are a match to TRBD1. The germline gives CDR1 LNHDA, CDR2 SQIVND (reference sequence). With 5 bases clipped from V and 5 bases from J, the junction kept 5 bases outside the gene matches. There are 13 residues in the CDR3.

The chain recombines TRBV12-3 or TRBV12-4 with TRBJ2-5; the match to TRBD1 covers 8 bases. CDR3 length: 13 amino acids. Trimming took 7 bases from V and 5 from J; bases not matched to a gene: 6. The DNA of the CDR3 is TGTGCCAGCAATCCCACAGGGGGTGAGACCCAGTACTTC. Translated, it gives CASNPTGGETQYF.

This clonotype came up many times. The chain links TRBV7-8 to TRBJ2-7; 7 bases fit TRBD1. Unmatched junction bases numbered 11, after V lost 5 bases and J lost 4 bases. The CDR3 extends over 15 amino acids. Germline CDR1 SGHVS, CDR2 FQNEAQ. CDR3 amino acids: CASSPSDRASYEQYF. The CDR3 coding sequence is TGTGCCAGCAGCCCGAGCGACAGGGCATCATACGAGCAGTACTTC.